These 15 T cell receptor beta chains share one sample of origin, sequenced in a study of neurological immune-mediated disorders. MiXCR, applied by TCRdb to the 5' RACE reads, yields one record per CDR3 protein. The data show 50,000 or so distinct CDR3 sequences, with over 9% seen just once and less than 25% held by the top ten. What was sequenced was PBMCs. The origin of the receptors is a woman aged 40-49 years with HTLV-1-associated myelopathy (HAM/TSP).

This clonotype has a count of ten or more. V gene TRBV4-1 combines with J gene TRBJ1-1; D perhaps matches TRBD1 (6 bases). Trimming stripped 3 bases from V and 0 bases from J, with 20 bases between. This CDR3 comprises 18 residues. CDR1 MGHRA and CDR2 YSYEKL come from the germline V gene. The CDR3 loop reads CASSHGAGEERMNTEAFF. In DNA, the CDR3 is TGCGCCAGCAGCCACGGAGCAGGGGAAGAACGAATGAACACTGAAGCTTTCTTT.

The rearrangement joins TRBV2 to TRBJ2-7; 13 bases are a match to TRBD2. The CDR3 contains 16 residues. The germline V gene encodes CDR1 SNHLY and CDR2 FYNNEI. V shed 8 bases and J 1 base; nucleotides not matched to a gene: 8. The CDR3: CASCGLAGVTSYEQYF. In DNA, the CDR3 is TGTGCCAGCTGTGGACTAGCGGGGGTTACTTCCTACGAGCAGTACTTC. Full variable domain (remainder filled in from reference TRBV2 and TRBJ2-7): EPEVTQTPSHQVTQMGQEVILRCVPISNHLYFYWYRQILGQKVEFLVSFYNNEISEKSEIFDDQFSVERPDGSNFTLKIRSTKLEDSAMYFCASCGLAGVTSYEQYFGPGTRLTVT.

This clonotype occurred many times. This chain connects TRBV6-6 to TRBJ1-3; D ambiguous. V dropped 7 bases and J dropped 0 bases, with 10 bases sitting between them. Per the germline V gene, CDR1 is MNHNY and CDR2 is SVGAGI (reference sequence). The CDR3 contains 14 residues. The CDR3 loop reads CASKVRLSGNTIYF. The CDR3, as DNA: TGTGCCAGCAAGGTCCGGCTCTCTGGAAACACCATATATTTT.

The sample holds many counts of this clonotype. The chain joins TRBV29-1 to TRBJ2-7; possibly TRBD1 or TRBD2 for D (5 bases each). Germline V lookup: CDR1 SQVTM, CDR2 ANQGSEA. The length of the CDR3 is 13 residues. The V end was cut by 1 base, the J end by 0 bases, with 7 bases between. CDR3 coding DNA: TGCAGCGTTGAAGGGGACGTCTCCTACGAGCAGTACTTC. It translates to CSVEGDVSYEQYF.

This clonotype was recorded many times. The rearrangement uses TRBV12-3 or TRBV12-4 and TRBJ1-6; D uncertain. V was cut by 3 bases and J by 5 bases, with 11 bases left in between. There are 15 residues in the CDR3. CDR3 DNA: TGTGCCAGCAGTTTTACTGGGCGGAATAATTCACCCCTCCACTTT. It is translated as CASSFTGRNNSPLHF.

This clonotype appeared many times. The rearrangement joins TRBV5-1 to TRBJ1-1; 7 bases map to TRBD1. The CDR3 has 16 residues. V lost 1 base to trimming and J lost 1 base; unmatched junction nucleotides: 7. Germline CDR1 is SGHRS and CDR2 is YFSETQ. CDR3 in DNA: TGCGCCAGCAGCTTGATGTTTACAGGGGAGAACACTGAAGCTTTCTTT. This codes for CASSLMFTGENTEAFF.

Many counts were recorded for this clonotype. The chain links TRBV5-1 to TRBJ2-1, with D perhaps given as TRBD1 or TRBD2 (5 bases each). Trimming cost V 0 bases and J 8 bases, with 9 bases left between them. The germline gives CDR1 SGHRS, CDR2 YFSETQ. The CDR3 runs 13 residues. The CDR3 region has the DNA TGCGCCAGCAGCTTGGAAGGGGAGCATGAGCAGTTCTTC. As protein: CASSLEGEHEQFF.

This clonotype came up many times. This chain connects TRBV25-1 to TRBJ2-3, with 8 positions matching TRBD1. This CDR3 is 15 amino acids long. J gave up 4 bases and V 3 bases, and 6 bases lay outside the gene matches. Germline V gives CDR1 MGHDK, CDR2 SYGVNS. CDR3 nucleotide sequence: TGTGCCAGCAGTGAGCAGGGGGCGATGGCAGATACGCAGTATTTT. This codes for CASSEQGAMADTQYF.

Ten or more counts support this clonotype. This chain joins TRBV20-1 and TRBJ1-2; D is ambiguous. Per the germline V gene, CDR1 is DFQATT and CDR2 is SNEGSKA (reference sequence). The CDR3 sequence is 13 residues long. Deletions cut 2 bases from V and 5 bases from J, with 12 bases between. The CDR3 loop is CSARLQSGYGYTF. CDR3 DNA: TGCAGTGCTAGATTACAGTCTGGATATGGCTACACCTTC.

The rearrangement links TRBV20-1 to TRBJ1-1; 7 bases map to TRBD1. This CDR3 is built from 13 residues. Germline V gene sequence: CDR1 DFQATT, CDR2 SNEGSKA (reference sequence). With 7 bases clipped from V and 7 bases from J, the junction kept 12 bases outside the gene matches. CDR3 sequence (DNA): TGCAGTGTTAGCCCTACAGGGGAAAATGAAGCTTTCTTT. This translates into CSVSPTGENEAFF.

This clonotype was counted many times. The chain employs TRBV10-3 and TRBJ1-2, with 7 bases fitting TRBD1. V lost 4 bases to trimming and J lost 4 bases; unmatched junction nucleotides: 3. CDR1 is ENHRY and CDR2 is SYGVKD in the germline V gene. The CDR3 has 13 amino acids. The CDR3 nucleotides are TGTGCCATCAGTGGACAGGGCCCCTATGGCTACACCTTC. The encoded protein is CAISGQGPYGYTF.

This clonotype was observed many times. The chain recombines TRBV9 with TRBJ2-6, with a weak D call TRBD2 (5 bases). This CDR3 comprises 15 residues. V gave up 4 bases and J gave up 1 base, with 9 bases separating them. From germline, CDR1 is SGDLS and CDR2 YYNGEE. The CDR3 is CASSQTGSGANVLTF. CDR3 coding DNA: TGTGCCAGCAGCCAGACGGGGTCTGGGGCCAACGTCCTGACTTTC.

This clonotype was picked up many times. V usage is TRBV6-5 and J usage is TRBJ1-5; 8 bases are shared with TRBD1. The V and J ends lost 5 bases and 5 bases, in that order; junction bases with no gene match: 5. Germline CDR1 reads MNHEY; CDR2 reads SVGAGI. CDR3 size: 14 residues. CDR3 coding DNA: TGTGCCAGCAGTCCTAGGACAGGGCATCAGCCCCAGCATTTT. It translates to CASSPRTGHQPQHF.

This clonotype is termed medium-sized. The CDR3 spells CSGNRGANTEAFF. CDR3 in DNA: TGCAGCGGTAACAGGGGGGCGAACACTGAAGCTTTCTTT. The chain carries TRBV29-1 and TRBJ1-1, with 8 bases lining up with TRBD1. The length of the CDR3 is 13 residues. CDR1 and CDR2 (germline): SQVTM, ANQGSEA. The V gene end was trimmed by 7 bases and the J gene end by 1 base; junction bases not matched to a gene: 5.

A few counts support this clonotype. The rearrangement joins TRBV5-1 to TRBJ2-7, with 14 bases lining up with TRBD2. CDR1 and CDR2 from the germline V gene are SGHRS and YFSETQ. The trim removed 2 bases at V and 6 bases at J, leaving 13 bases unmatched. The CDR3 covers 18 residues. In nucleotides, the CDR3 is TGCGCCAGCAGCTTAGACTCCGGGACTAGCGGGGGATGGGGCGAGCAGTACTTC. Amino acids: CASSLDSGTSGGWGEQYF. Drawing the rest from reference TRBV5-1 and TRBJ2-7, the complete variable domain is KAGVTQTPRYLIKTRGQQVTLSCSPISGHRSVSWYQQTPGQGLQFLFEYFSETQRNKGNFPGRFSGRQFSNSRSEMNVSTLELGDSALYLCASSLDSGTSGGWGEQYFGPGTRLTVT.